This T cell receptor beta chain was documented in a study of Graves' ophthalmopathy and Graves' hyperthyroidism. This CDR3 has 14 residues. CDR1 and CDR2 from the germline V gene are SGHRS and YFSETQ. V dropped 1 base and J dropped 0 bases, with 7 bases sitting between them. RNA transcripts provided the template for amplifying TCR beta CDR3 regions. HTBI primers were employed in first-round RT-PCR, then a second-round multiplex PCR followed. TCRdb re-analysed the multiplex PCR reads in MiXCR, keeping a single row per CDR3 protein. The sample lists a few hundred thousand distinct CDR3 sequences, 17% seen once, with roughly 2.3% in the top ten. The authors defined stable hyperthyroidism as no ophthalmopathy within 18 months of follow-up. People with hyperthyroidism were aged 18 to 65 and newly diagnosed, under 2 months' duration. Ineligible for inclusion were patients with other autoimmune diseases, uncontrolled infections, pregnancy or lactation.

This clonotype originated in an adult woman with stable Graves' hyperthyroidism. Source material: peripheral blood. This chain links TRBV5-1 with TRBJ2-5, with D hard to call. The CDR3 spells CASSLSGDQETQYF. The CDR3 nucleotides read TGCGCCAGCAGCTTGTCAGGCGACCAAGAGACCCAGTACTTC. The full variable domain, its missing parts supplied by reference TRBV5-1 and TRBJ2-5, is KAGVTQTPRYLIKTRGQQVTLSCSPISGHRSVSWYQQTPGQGLQFLFEYFSETQRNKGNFPGRFSGRQFSNSRSEMNVSTLELGDSALYLCASSLSGDQETQYFGPGTRLLVL.